Here is one TCR beta chain with its context. Its antigen remains unknown. This sample was taken from a study of T cell responses to AZD1222 COVID-19 vaccine. Study findings and constraints: Receipt of two AZD1222 doses was followed by a rise in Spike-specific TCR breadth and depth. Variant regions that are unmutated are reportedly the target of nearly half of spike-specific TCRs. Most donors were white British and more were female, and clonal diversity was possibly underestimated. With dominance at 160-218 and 743-854, vaccine-associated CD4 TCRs spanned spike.

Sequenced by immunoSEQ multiplex PCR; TCRdb stores in-frame clones only, minus some. The sample comprises 100,000 to 150,000 clones, just over 85% of which are singletons, and 7.5% to 8% rests with the top ten. Sample: peripheral blood, taken on day 0 of AZD1222 vaccination. The clonotype comes from an adult in good health.

DNA of the CDR3: TGTGCCAGCAGCCAACAAACTACTAGCACAGATACGCAGTATTTT. It encodes CASSQQTTSTDTQYF. This chain links TRBV3-1 (or the pseudogene TRBV3-2) with TRBJ2-3, with unresolved D. This CDR3 has 15 residues. Germline V gene sequence: CDR1 LGHDT, CDR2 YNNKEL (reference sequence). The V and J ends lost 2 bases and 0 bases respectively, with 9 bases between them.